This T cell receptor (beta chain) was identified during a study of T cell repertoires in cytomegalovirus infection. Germline loops: CDR1 LGHDT, CDR2 YNNKEL (reference sequence). CDR3 length: 12 residues. With 1 base removed from V and 0 bases from J, the gap between germline ends came to 1 base. In its sample, this clonotype was seen many times. The antigen is not known. TCRdb reanalysed the reads using MiXCR and keeps one entry per CDR3 protein. The data contain about 69,000 distinct CDR3 sequences, about 26% of them singletons. This chain connects TRBV3-1 to TRBJ2-7; no definite D call. The material sequenced was CD8+ T cells from cultured PBMCs, taken from culture after CMV antigen stimulation. The sequence was collected from a human donor in good health (CMV status not recorded). Some clones in this sample may be carry-over from other donors' samples. The chain's CDR3 is CASSQASYEQYF. The CDR3 DNA reads as TGTGCCAGCAGCCAAGCCTCCTACGAGCAGTACTTC.